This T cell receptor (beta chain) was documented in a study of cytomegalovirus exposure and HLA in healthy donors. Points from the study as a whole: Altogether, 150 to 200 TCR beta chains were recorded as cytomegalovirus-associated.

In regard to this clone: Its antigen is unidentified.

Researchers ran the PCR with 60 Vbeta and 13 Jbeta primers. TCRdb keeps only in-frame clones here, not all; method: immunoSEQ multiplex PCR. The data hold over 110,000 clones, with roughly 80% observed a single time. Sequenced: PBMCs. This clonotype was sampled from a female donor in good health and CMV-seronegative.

The CDR3 loop reads CASSIVAGGSMGTEAFF. The CDR3 DNA reads as TGTGCCAGTAGTATAGTGGCGGGGGGTTCGATGGGAACTGAAGCTTTCTTT. V usage is TRBV19 and J usage is TRBJ1-1; D may be TRBD1 (5 bases). Trimming removed 1 base from V and 5 bases from J, with 20 bases in between. Per germline, CDR1 LNHDA and CDR2 SQIVND (reference sequence). CDR3 length: 17 residues. The variable domain in full, completed from reference TRBV19 and TRBJ1-1, reads DGGITQSPKYLFRKEGQNVTLSCEQNLNHDAMYWYRQDPGQGLRLIYYSQIVNDFQKGDIAEGYSVSREKKESFPLTVTSAQKNPTAFYLCASSIVAGGSMGTEAFFGQGTRLTVV.